Sequencing of this TCR beta chain was carried out in a study of Tregs in tolerant kidney transplant recipients. Method: immunoSEQ multiplex PCR; TCRdb's copy keeps in-frame clones and lacks some. The repertoire has 75,000 to 85,000 clones, approximately 90% of them found once; the top ten carry approximately 0.35%. Germline CDR1 reads MDHEN; CDR2 reads SYDVKM. CDR3 length: 14 residues. The V gene lost 6 bases and the J gene lost 2 bases, with 12 bases spanning the gap. This sequence originates from a human donor who received a combined kidney and bone marrow transplant. This specimen consisted of Tregs from blood, obtained before the transplant. This chain connects TRBV28 to TRBJ2-3; D is possibly TRBD1 or TRBD2 (5 bases each). CDR3 nucleotide sequence: TGTGCCAGCAGACTTGGGGGTCTCACAGATACGCAGTATTTT. The encoded protein is CASRLGGLTDTQYF.